This paragraph covers one TCR beta chain sequence. Its cognate antigen is unknown. The entry originates in a study of beta chain features in type 1 diabetes. Turning to the study itself: Patient and healthy donor groups were alike in age, gender and cell yields. Findings and limits, study-wide: Insertions at VDJ junctions were less frequent in type 1 diabetes patients. These patients also deleted more nucleotides at the same junctions. Shorter templates might be favored by PCR, equally in patients and controls.

Of the isolated RNA, all was reverse transcribed, and so the sequenced material was expressed TCRB transcripts. Assay: immunoSEQ multiplex PCR; the TCRdb copy retains only in-frame clones and omits some. Of fewer than 250,000 clones in the sample, 68% are singletons; the top ten hold around 0.05%. Purities in excess of 95% were seen in all sorted populations. Germline CDR1 and CDR2: SGHNT and YYREEE (reference sequence). The CDR3 contains 12 residues. The V end lost 4 bases, the J end lost 12 bases, and 14 bases lay between the germline ends. The origin of this receptor is a man aged 25 to 40 in good health. The J gene is TRBJ2-1, the V gene TRBV5-4; weak D call: TRBD2 (6 bases). Specimen: naive CD4+ T cells from blood. The CDR3 DNA is TGTGCCAGCAGCCCCGGAGGGATCGGGCAGTTCTTC. It specifies CASSPGGIGQFF.